Listed below are T cell receptor beta chains from one sample, sequenced in a study of CXCR3-negative and CXCR3-positive naive CD8 T cells. TCRdb reprocessed the 5' RACE reads and stores each CDR3 protein as one record, lacking DNA. There are about 38,000 distinct CDR3 sequences in the sample, with about 15% held by the top ten. Material: memory CD8+ T cells from blood. Receptors were obtained from a human donor in good health. Some clones in this sample may be carry-over from other donors' samples. Each CDR3 is given with its conserved first and last residue.

TRBV25-1,TRBJ1-2,CASSEWALTGARGDGYTF
TRBV4-1,TRBJ1-3,CASSQDLGSGNTIYF
TRBV6-2/TRBV6-3,TRBJ2-1,CASSSDSSSYNEQFF
TRBV7-2,TRBJ2-7,CASSRSGGGSYEQYF
TRBV15,TRBJ1-6,CATSSHREADSPLHF
TRBV12-3/TRBV12-4,TRBJ2-1,CASSFRGNGNEQFF
TRBV20-1,TRBJ2-7,CSASWDSYEQYF
TRBV12-3/TRBV12-4,TRBJ2-7,CASGSGRSYEQYF
TRBV11-3,TRBJ2-2,CASSLGLAGDTGELFF
TRBV4-2,TRBJ2-1,CASSQARGDYNEQFF
TRBV6-2/TRBV6-3,TRBJ2-7,CASSATPGQDHEQYF
TRBV7-9,TRBJ2-1,CASNRQGAHNEQFF